This passage covers 21 T cell receptor beta chains from one sample sequenced in a study of breast tumors, draining lymph nodes, adjacent tissues. TCRdb re-analysed the multiplex PCR reads in MiXCR, keeping a single row per CDR3 protein. Here the sample spans approximately 280,000 distinct CDR3 sequences, 30% being singletons. Axillary draining lymph nodes of breast cancer patients supplied the node samples. The specimen was axillary lymph node tissue. These receptors came from a female donor with breast cancer. Some clones in this sample may be carry-over from other donors' samples.

This clonotype was counted many times. The genes are TRBV6-5 and TRBJ1-5, with D perhaps matching TRBD1 (6 bases). V lost 6 bases to trimming and J lost 4 bases, with 10 bases between them. Germline V CDR1 and CDR2: MNHEY, SVGAGI. The CDR3 is 13 residues long. The CDR3 region is CASRQGVNQPQHF. The CDR3 DNA sequence: TGTGCCAGCAGACAGGGAGTTAATCAGCCCCAGCATTTT.

This clonotype has a handful of counts. A much more abundant neighbour one base away suggests this may be a read error. The chain is built from TRBV20-1 and TRBJ1-3; D unclear. CDR3 length equals 15 residues. Germline CDR1 is DFQATT and CDR2 is SNEGSKA (reference sequence). Written as DNA, the CDR3 is TGCAGTGCTATCATTCCAGACGGCTCTGCAAACACCATATATTTT. It encodes CSAIIPDGSANTIYF.

The chain carries TRBV7-9 and TRBJ1-6; no clear D. V lost 5 bases to trimming and J lost 10 bases, with 9 bases between them. Germline V lookup: CDR1 SEHNR, CDR2 FQNEAQ (reference sequence). The CDR3 is 12 amino acids. For the CDR3, the DNA is TGTGCCAGCAGCCAGCTTAACTCACCCCTCCACTTT. Its protein product is CASSQLNSPLHF.

This clonotype was counted at least ten times. This chain links TRBV12-5 with TRBJ2-3; D remains ambiguous. The CDR3 consists of 13 residues. From germline, CDR1 is LGHNT and CDR2 FRNRAP. Trimming removed 4 bases from V and 1 base from J, with 6 bases in between. DNA for the CDR3: TGTGCTAGTGGTTCTAGTGGCACAGATACGCAGTATTTT. The encoded protein is CASGSSGTDTQYF.

This clonotype was counted a few times. This may come from a read error, since a much larger clone is one base off. This CDR3 is missing its conserved last phenylalanine or tryptophan, likely due to a read error. The CDR3 nucleotides read TGTGCCAGCAGCCTCGGACAGGGGCTGAATTCACCCCTCCACCTT. Residues: CASSLGQGLNSPLHL. The rearrangement links TRBV9 to TRBJ1-6; the match to TRBD1 covers 9 bases. With V trimmed by 4 bases and J by 7 bases, 6 bases remained unmatched. The CDR3 loop spans 15 amino acids. Germline CDR1 SGDLS, CDR2 YYNGEE.

In this sample, this clonotype turned up many times. The chain is built from TRBV20-1 and TRBJ2-7; 7 bases align to TRBD2. Trimming took 5 bases from V and 4 from J; bases not matched to a gene: 8. The CDR3 length is 13 residues. The V gene's germline CDR1 is DFQATT and CDR2 SNEGSKA (reference sequence). This CDR3 reads CSARAGPSYEQYF. CDR3 in DNA: TGCAGTGCTCGAGCGGGACCATCTTACGAGCAGTACTTC.

This clonotype was recorded at least ten times. This chain connects TRBV6-5 to TRBJ2-7; D gene uncertain. The CDR3 has 12 amino acids. V lost 6 bases to trimming and J lost 6 bases, with 12 bases between them. Germline CDR1 MNHEY, CDR2 SVGAGI. CDR3 protein: CASRNIRSEQYF. DNA of the CDR3: TGTGCCAGCAGGAACATTCGATCCGAGCAGTACTTC.

For the CDR3, the DNA is TGCGCCAGCAGCTTGGAAGGGTTTGGTGAAGCTTTCTTT. This gives the protein CASSLEGFGEAFF. The rearrangement links TRBV5-1 to TRBJ1-1; D unclear. Germline values: CDR1 SGHRS, CDR2 YFSETQ. CDR3 size: 13 residues. Trimming pared 0 bases from V and 7 bases from J, leaving 10 bases between.

The gene calls are TRBV9 and TRBJ2-4; D possibly corresponds to TRBD2 (6 bases). The V and J ends lost 5 bases and 1 base respectively, with 16 bases between them. Germline-derived CDR1 and CDR2 are SGDLS and YYNGEE. The CDR3 runs 16 residues. The CDR3 protein is CASSLGAGRAKNIQYF. DNA of the CDR3: TGTGCCAGCAGTTTAGGGGCGGGGAGGGCCAAAAACATTCAGTACTTC.

In regard to this clonotype: Possible read error: a much larger clone is one base away. The CDR3 DNA reads TGTGCCAGCGGAGGACTAGCGGCAAACACCGGGGAGCTGTCTTTT. Its translation: CASGGLAANTGELSF. The V gene is TRBV12-3 or TRBV12-4, the J gene TRBJ2-2; 10 nucleotides line up with TRBD2. The CDR3 length is 15 residues.

In this sample, this clonotype turned up many times. The V call is TRBV20-1, the J call TRBJ2-7; 8 bases fit TRBD1. The CDR3 extends over 11 amino acids. V was clipped by 3 bases and J by 9 bases; unmatched bases: 4. Looked up from germline, CDR1 is DFQATT and CDR2 is SNEGSKA (reference sequence). The chain's CDR3 is CSARSGTGQYF. The CDR3 DNA reads as TGCAGTGCTAGGTCCGGGACAGGGCAGTACTTC.

The chain combines TRBV11-1 with TRBJ1-2; weak D call: TRBD1 (5 bases). Germline CDR1 and CDR2: SGHAT and FQDESV (reference sequence). The V end lost 2 bases, the J end lost 4 bases, and 14 bases lay between the germline ends. The CDR3 loop spans 15 amino acids. The CDR3 nucleotides read TGTGCCAGCAGCTTATCCTTGGGGGACTTCTATGGCTACACCTTC. It yields the protein CASSLSLGDFYGYTF. The complete variable domain, with remaining parts taken from reference TRBV11-1 and TRBJ1-2, reads EAEVAQSPRYKITEKSQAVAFWCDPISGHATLYWYRQILGQGPELLVQFQDESVVDDSQLPKDRFSAERLKGVDSTLKIQPAELGDSAMYLCASSLSLGDFYGYTFGSGTRLTVV.

The chain employs TRBV18 and TRBJ1-2; 7 bases match TRBD1. The CDR3 is made up of 13 amino acids. Germline loops: CDR1 KGHSH, CDR2 LQKENI. The V gene end was trimmed by 6 bases and the J gene end by 6 bases; junction bases not matched to a gene: 7. CDR3 nucleotide sequence: TGTGCCAGCTCTCCCGACAGGGACCATGGCTACACCTTC. Encoded protein: CASSPDRDHGYTF.

This clonotype was counted a few times. A much bigger clone sits one base away, suggesting this may be a read error. The V and J genes are TRBV20-1 and TRBJ2-1; possibly TRBD2 for D (6 bases). In germline, CDR1 is DFQATT, CDR2 SNEGSKA (reference sequence). The CDR3 length is 14 residues. CDR3 bases: TGCAGTAATACGGGGGAGGCCTCCTACACTGAGCAGTTCTTC. Translation gives CSNTGEASYTEQFF.

This clonotype showed up many times. The V gene is TRBV29-1, the J gene TRBJ2-5, with D perhaps matching TRBD2 (6 bases). V was pared by 5 bases and J by 5 bases, with 18 bases between. Germline loops: CDR1 SQVTM, CDR2 ANQGSEA. This CDR3 region has 14 residues. Written as DNA, the CDR3 is TGCAGCGTTAGCAAAGCGGGTATAGCGGAGACCCAGTACTTC. Protein: CSVSKAGIAETQYF. The full variable domain, its missing parts supplied by reference TRBV29-1 and TRBJ2-5, is SAVISQKPSRDICQRGTSLTIQCQVDSQVTMMFWYRQQPGQSLTLIATANQGSEATYESGFVIDKFPISRPNLTFSTLTVSNMSPEDSSIYLCSVSKAGIAETQYFGPGTRLLVL.

At least ten counts were recorded for this clonotype. The chain uses TRBV4-3 and TRBJ2-2, with no clear D. Germline V gene sequence: CDR1 LGHNA, CDR2 YSLEER. Trimming removed 0 bases at V and 4 bases at J, with 9 bases between. The CDR3 covers 15 residues. The CDR3 DNA reads as TGCGCCAGCAGCCAAGATGGGTTGAGCACCGGGGAGCTGTTTTTT. Its protein is CASSQDGLSTGELFF.

This clonotype was seen at least ten times. V usage is TRBV7-3 and J usage is TRBJ2-2, with TRBD2 matching 9 bases. The CDR3 covers 17 residues. Trimming took 4 bases from V and 0 from J; bases not matched to a gene: 6. Germline assignment: CDR1 SGHTA and CDR2 FQGTGA. The chain's CDR3 is CASSSSGLASNTGELFF. CDR3 DNA sequence: TGTGCCAGCAGCTCCTCTGGACTAGCGTCGAACACCGGGGAGCTGTTTTTT.

At least ten counts were recorded for this clonotype. This chain uses TRBV20-1 with TRBJ2-7; no clear D. CDR1 DFQATT and CDR2 SNEGSKA come from the germline V gene (reference sequence). V shed 1 base and J shed 0 bases, with 13 bases lying between them. This CDR3 has 15 residues. The CDR3 nucleotides read TGCAGTGCTAGAGGGATACTCCTAAGCTCCTACGAGCAGTACTTC. Translated, it gives CSARGILLSSYEQYF.

This clonotype was picked up many times. The chain couples TRBV25-1 to TRBJ2-1; 9 bases match TRBD2. Germline V gene data show CDR1 as MGHDK and CDR2 as SYGVNS. The ends lost 4 bases at V and 2 bases at J; junction bases unmatched: 6. This CDR3 is 16 amino acids long. CDR3 residues: CASSGLAVQPYNEQFF. The CDR3 coding sequence is TGTGCCAGCAGTGGACTAGCGGTCCAACCCTACAATGAGCAGTTCTTC.

This clonotype was seen ten or more times. V is TRBV12-3 or TRBV12-4 and J is TRBJ1-2; 8 positions match TRBD1. This CDR3 comprises 13 residues. Trimming cost V 4 bases and J 8 bases; bases outside gene matches: 6. CDR3 residues: CASSWQGAGGYTF. CDR3 DNA sequence: TGTGCCAGCAGTTGGCAGGGGGCTGGCGGCTACACCTTC.

This clonotype was seen at least ten times. V gene TRBV20-1 combines with J gene TRBJ2-3, with D unresolved. Germline values: CDR1 DFQATT, CDR2 SNEGSKA (reference sequence). The length of the CDR3 is 12 residues. The V end lost 6 bases, the J end lost 0 bases, and 7 bases lay between the germline ends. The CDR3 DNA is TGCAGTGCCTCGGTGAGCACAGATACGCAGTATTTT. It is translated as CSASVSTDTQYF.